The 21 T cell receptor beta chains given below trace back to one sample, sequenced in a study of cytomegalovirus exposure and HLA in healthy donors (TCRdb year 2017). Libraries came from the immunoSEQ multiplex PCR assay. TCRdb mirrors the immuneACCESS table, restricted to in-frame sequences. Some clones are absent from its copies; in checked studies, under half trace to an unresolved V gene, and the reason for the others is unknown. For this sample the table gives a few hundred thousand clones, of which roughly 88% were detected only once. Roughly 0.96% of the sample goes to the ten largest clones. Input material: PBMCs. The receptors stem from a man aged 30-40 years in good health and CMV-seronegative.

The chain carries TRBV7-2 and TRBJ2-7; possible D gene TRBD1, 5 bases. Germline loops: CDR1 SGHTA, CDR2 FQGNSA. V lost 4 bases, J lost 5 bases, and 12 bases lay in between. This CDR3 is built from 13 residues. CDR3 sequence reads: CASSSRTSHEQYF. For the CDR3, the DNA is TGTGCCAGCAGCTCCCGGACATCCCACGAGCAGTACTTC.

The genes are TRBV7-9 and TRBJ1-3, with D perhaps TRBD1 (6 bases). The germline V and J ends were trimmed by 5 bases and 0 bases, with 14 bases remaining between them. The V gene's germline CDR1 is SEHNR and CDR2 FQNEAQ (reference sequence). The CDR3 is 16 amino acids. The CDR3: CASSHQDSISGNTIYF. CDR3 sequence (DNA): TGTGCCAGCAGCCACCAGGACAGTATCTCTGGAAACACCATATATTTT.

The chain has TRBV30 and TRBJ2-3; 10 nucleotides align to TRBD1. Germline V gives CDR1 GTSNPN, CDR2 SVGIG (reference sequence). The CDR3 runs 16 residues. V trimming: 0 bases; J trimming: 2 bases; junction bases outside the gene matches: 5. For the CDR3, the DNA is TGTGCCTGGAGTGTAAGGGACAGGGGAATCACAGATACGCAGTATTTT. Residues: CAWSVRDRGITDTQYF.

CDR3 loop: CASSLIAGGYSTDTQYF. The CDR3 DNA reads as TGTGCCAGCAGCCTCATAGCGGGGGGGTATAGCACAGATACGCAGTATTTT. This chain uses TRBV7-9 with TRBJ2-3; 11 bases align to TRBD2. Germline CDR1 SEHNR, CDR2 FQNEAQ (reference sequence). This CDR3 has 17 amino acids. The ends lost 5 bases at V and 0 bases at J; junction bases unmatched: 7.

The V call is TRBV5-6, the J call TRBJ2-7; possibly TRBD1 for D (6 bases). Per the germline V gene, CDR1 is SGHDT and CDR2 is YYEEEE. V was trimmed by 2 bases and J by 1 base, leaving 10 bases between them. The CDR3 runs to 14 residues. In DNA, the CDR3 is TGTGCCAGCAGCTTAGGGACACAATCCTACGAGCAGTACTTC. Encoded protein: CASSLGTQSYEQYF.

The chain employs TRBV29-1 and TRBJ2-7; tentatively, D is TRBD1 (5 bases). V gave up 5 bases and J gave up 0 bases, with 14 bases separating them. The germline gives CDR1 SQVTM, CDR2 ANQGSEA. The CDR3 totals 14 residues. The chain's CDR3 is CSVRLDNFSYEQYF. The CDR3 nucleotides read TGCAGCGTTCGACTGGACAACTTCTCCTACGAGCAGTACTTC.

The gene calls are TRBV30 and TRBJ2-3; no definite D call. The CDR3 loop spans 13 amino acids. Germline V gene sequence: CDR1 GTSNPN, CDR2 SVGIG (reference sequence). Trimming stripped 2 bases from V and 0 bases from J, with 6 bases between. Written as DNA, the CDR3 is TGTGCCTGGAGTACTTCTAGCACAGATACGCAGTATTTT. This codes for CAWSTSSTDTQYF.

The chain is built from TRBV7-9 and TRBJ1-2, with D unclear. V lost 5 bases and J 6 bases, leaving 13 bases between the germline ends. The CDR3 loop spans 13 amino acids. Germline V gives CDR1 SEHNR, CDR2 FQNEAQ (reference sequence). CDR3 residues: CASSPVGGHGYTF. The CDR3 DNA is TGTGCCAGCAGCCCTGTGGGTGGGCATGGCTACACCTTC.

The chain combines TRBV9 with TRBJ1-6, with 8 bases lining up with TRBD1. The CDR3 has 17 amino acids. V dropped 0 bases and J dropped 6; count of bases not matched to a gene: 8. Germline V lookup: CDR1 SGDLS, CDR2 YYNGEE. The CDR3 loop is CASSVATSGQGNSPLHF. CDR3 in DNA: TGTGCCAGCAGCGTAGCTACGAGCGGACAGGGTAATTCACCCCTCCACTTT. The whole variable domain, filled in from reference TRBV9 and TRBJ1-6, reads DSGVTQTPKHLITATGQRVTLRCSPRSGDLSVYWYQQSLDQGLQFLIQYYNGEERAKGNILERFSAQQFPDLHSELNLSSLELGDSALYFCASSVATSGQGNSPLHFGNGTRLTVT.

The rearrangement links TRBV7-8 to TRBJ1-4; D remains ambiguous. CDR3 length: 14 residues. Trimming cost V 5 bases and J 6 bases, with 13 bases left between them. CDR1 SGHVS and CDR2 FQNEAQ come from the germline V gene. CDR3 amino acids: CASSLRDRDEKLFF. As DNA, the CDR3 is TGTGCCAGCAGCCTCCGGGATAGGGATGAAAAACTGTTTTTT.

The chain couples TRBV5-6 to TRBJ1-6, with 11 positions matching TRBD1. Per germline, CDR1 SGHDT and CDR2 YYEEEE. V shed 5 bases and J 10 bases; nucleotides not matched to a gene: 8. The CDR3 spans 15 residues. The chain's CDR3 is CASSFGQGAGSPLHF. The CDR3 bases are TGTGCCAGCAGTTTTGGACAGGGGGCAGGGTCACCCCTCCACTTT.

The chain combines TRBV2 with TRBJ2-1, with 11 bases identical to TRBD2. Per the germline V gene, CDR1 is SNHLY and CDR2 is FYNNEI. Losses at the gene ends were 7 bases for V and 4 bases for J; bases not matched to a gene: 9. The CDR3 contains 16 residues. The CDR3 coding sequence is TGTGCCAGCATTCTAGCGGGGGGAAGAGTTTACAATGAGCAGTTCTTC. Protein: CASILAGGRVYNEQFF.

V gene TRBV5-1 combines with J gene TRBJ1-2; no definite D call. The V end lost 6 bases, the J end lost 6 bases, and 12 bases lay between the germline ends. The CDR3 extends over 12 amino acids. Germline loops: CDR1 SGHRS, CDR2 YFSETQ. The CDR3 region has the DNA TGCGCCAGCAACGACGACCGGGATGGCTACACCTTC. It specifies CASNDDRDGYTF. The whole variable domain, remainder taken from reference TRBV5-1 and TRBJ1-2, is KAGVTQTPRYLIKTRGQQVTLSCSPISGHRSVSWYQQTPGQGLQFLFEYFSETQRNKGNFPGRFSGRQFSNSRSEMNVSTLELGDSALYLCASNDDRDGYTFGSGTRLTVV.

The gene calls are TRBV10-2 and TRBJ1-5; D is unclear. The CDR3 spans 14 residues. Germline V gene lookup returns CDR1 WSHSY and CDR2 SAAADI. V was shortened by 3 bases and J by 2 bases, with 8 bases between the two germline ends. This CDR3 reads CASSEDIGNQPQHF. CDR3 coding DNA: TGCGCCAGCAGTGAAGACATCGGCAATCAGCCCCAGCATTTT.

This sequence joins TRBV6-5 and TRBJ1-2; weak D call: TRBD1 (5 bases). The CDR3 is 16 residues long. Germline CDR1 is MNHEY and CDR2 is SVGAGI. Between the trimmed V and J ends, which lost 2 bases and 2 bases, there was a span of 15 bases. CDR3 residues: CASSYLVSGGNYGYTF. DNA for the CDR3: TGTGCCAGCAGTTACCTGGTGTCGGGGGGGAACTATGGCTACACCTTC.

The rearrangement links TRBV2 to TRBJ2-3; 8 bases match TRBD1. V shed 7 bases, J shed 7 bases, and the junction held 10 bases outside the gene matches. The V gene's germline CDR1 is SNHLY and CDR2 FYNNEI. CDR3 length equals 14 residues. The CDR3 DNA reads as TGTGCCAGCAATTCCGGGACAGGCATAAATACGCAGTATTTT. It yields the protein CASNSGTGINTQYF.

V and J are TRBV5-6 and TRBJ2-4; the match to TRBD1 covers 12 bases. This CDR3 comprises 18 residues. Unmatched junction bases numbered 10, after V lost 4 bases and J lost 2 bases. CDR1 SGHDT and CDR2 YYEEEE come from the germline V gene. CDR3 amino acids: CASSKRGQGAGSKNIQYF. The CDR3, as DNA: TGTGCCAGCAGCAAGCGGGGACAGGGGGCTGGGTCCAAAAACATTCAGTACTTC. The complete variable domain, with remaining parts taken from reference TRBV5-6 and TRBJ2-4, reads DAGVTQSPTHLIKTRGQQVTLRCSPKSGHDTVSWYQQALGQGPQFIFQYYEEEERQRGNFPDRFSGHQFPNYSSELNVNALLLGDSALYLCASSKRGQGAGSKNIQYFGAGTRLSVL.

This clone was observed once. The chain is built from TRBV7-9 and TRBJ2-1; TRBD2 might be the D (6 bases). The CDR3 totals 14 residues. Between the trimmed V and J ends, which lost 5 bases and 12 bases, there was a span of 20 bases. Germline V gives CDR1 SEHNR, CDR2 FQNEAQ (reference sequence). CDR3 DNA sequence: TGTGCCAGCAGCCCCCCGTCCCCGGGGGTACGGCAGTTCTTC. Residues: CASSPPSPGVRQFF.

This clone appeared a few times. The genes are TRBV6-5 and TRBJ1-4; 9 bases agree with TRBD1. The CDR3 sequence is 15 residues long. Trimming at V came to 5 bases and at J to 6 bases, leaving 7 bases not matched to a gene. Germline CDR1 and CDR2: MNHEY and SVGAGI. The CDR3 nucleotides read TGTGCCAGCAGTGGTTCGACAGGGGGACATGAAAAACTGTTTTTT. Protein sequence: CASSGSTGGHEKLFF.

The CDR3 region is CASSTQAIGNQPQHF. The DNA for the CDR3 is TGTGCCAGTAGTACGCAGGCGATTGGCAATCAGCCCCAGCATTTT. The chain joins TRBV19 to TRBJ1-5; D not resolved. V lost 4 bases to trimming and J lost 2 bases, with 12 bases between them. The CDR3 contains 15 residues. CDR1 is LNHDA and CDR2 is SQIVND in the germline V gene (reference sequence).

This chain uses TRBV5-1 with TRBJ1-4, with 9 bases identical to TRBD1. Germline trimming cut 2 bases from V and 5 bases from J; bases unmatched to any gene: 1. The germline V gene encodes CDR1 SGHRS and CDR2 YFSETQ. The CDR3 consists of 14 residues. The CDR3 spells CASSFGTGNEKLFF. DNA of the CDR3: TGCGCCAGCAGCTTCGGGACAGGGAATGAAAAACTGTTTTTT. Full variable domain (missing parts from reference TRBV5-1 and TRBJ1-4): KAGVTQTPRYLIKTRGQQVTLSCSPISGHRSVSWYQQTPGQGLQFLFEYFSETQRNKGNFPGRFSGRQFSNSRSEMNVSTLELGDSALYLCASSFGTGNEKLFFGSGTQLSVL.